The T cell receptor beta chain under discussion was sequenced for a study of regulatory T cells in long-lasting Graves disease (dated by TCRdb to about 2021). Study-level background: Patients with newly diagnosed Graves' disease had been on antithyroid drugs for under 3 months. This study used TCR sequencing and RNA sequencing of peripheral blood to compare persistent Graves' disease patients against newly diagnosed Graves' disease patients. The study took place in China and was registered as a clinical trial. TCR sequencing covered some 13 persistent and some 20 newly diagnosed Graves' disease patients, around 35 samples in total. Broad study findings and their caveats: A larger number of public clonotypes was shared among persistent patients (fewer than 3,000) than among newly diagnosed patients (roughly 970). Sequencing and analysis were restricted to the TCR beta chain. The authors acknowledged the small sample size as a limitation that may reduce accuracy. Because the primary lesion, thyroid tissue, could not be accessed, the study looked at peripheral blood alone. Lower TCR Shannon entropy and fewer highly expanded clones were observed in persistent Graves' disease patients than in newly diagnosed patients, which suggested clonal expansion. Preferential use of TRBV28, TRBJ1-2 and TRBJ2-5 was observed in persistent disease, whereas TRBV20-1 and TRBJ2-1 were favored in newly diagnosed disease.

Receptor amplification or capture employed multiplex PCR. The reads were generated on an Illumina HiSeq 4000. TCR beta libraries were built with iRepertoire HTBI primers and Arm-PCR amplification of CDR3 regions. PCR products were gel purified before sequencing. As for the authors' bioinformatics: A total of some 60 TRBV and some 13 TRBJ segments were identified across samples and were used for gene usage analysis of CDR3 amino acid clonotypes. COPE and FqMerger were used to merge filtered high-quality paired reads into contigs. Contigs were aligned with BLAST to IMGT TRBV, TRBD and TRBJ reference genes, and CDR3 was defined per IMGT. Any clonotype with a frequency above 0.1% was classified as a highly expanded clone. Shannon entropy served as the measure of repertoire diversity, while the Gini coefficient captured V-J evenness. A clonotype was considered public if more than one individual shared it. The public reads were run again by TCRdb, first through fastp at Q25 and then through MiXCR, and only productive beta chains were kept. Rows are combined by CDR3 protein, so each entry shows the most common genes and DNA. The authors' filters were not applied to this entry. The sample yields around 420,000 distinct CDR3 sequences; over 14% were counted once. About 8.3% of the sample is taken by the ten largest.

The sample's time point label, decoded: newly diagnosed GD, antithyroid drugs for less than 3 months. For both TCR sequencing and RNA sequencing, RNA was extracted from PBMCs in TRIzol. The diagnosis of Graves' disease followed American Thyroid Association guidelines. The patients came from an endocrinology department in Xi'an, China. From each patient, about 9.7 milliliters of peripheral blood was collected into an EDTA anticoagulant tube. PBMCs were isolated by Ficoll Paque Plus density gradient separation without further T cell sorting. An Agilent 2100 Bioanalyzer and agarose gel were used to check RNA quality, while a NanoDrop 2000 measured RNA concentration. This clonotype was detected only a few times. Its antigen remains undetermined. The record has no base qualities; no much larger clone is one base away. V and J are trimmed by 8 bases and 6 bases, and the gene matches miss 6 bases of the junction. The CDR3 starts with the cysteine, ends with the phenylalanine, and has 14 residues. Only CDR3 DNA remains: 42 bases, in frame from the first base. The CDR1 and CDR2 encoded by the germline V gene are ENHRY and SYGVKD.

The sample was also linked to a second study, of T cells in Graves' hyperthyroidism and ophthalmopathy. As noted in the second study: Stable Graves' hyperthyroidism was defined as no progression to ophthalmopathy during 18 months of follow-up. Hyperthyroidism patients were aged 18 to 65 years and newly diagnosed, with disease duration of less than 2 months. Exclusion was applied to patients with uncontrolled infections, other autoimmune diseases, pregnancy or lactation. Diagnoses were established on the basis of clinical symptoms, serum thyroxine and TRAb, thyroid ultrasound, and orbital computed tomography. A first-round RT-PCR of the TCR CDR3 used the HTBI primer set with the Qiagen OneStep RT-PCR kit. Most expanded thyroid clonotypes (frequency above 0.001) were also detected in blood, a finding suggesting that blood repertoires may reflect thyroid immune responses. A model built on a 13 V-J signature distinguished ophthalmopathy from stable hyperthyroidism, reaching about 88% sensitivity and about 81% specificity in cross-validation and 80%/75% in testing. In validation, the model predicted progression to ophthalmopathy a median of 6.5 months before onset, with 70% to 71% sensitivity and about 72% specificity. To identify distinguishing TCR V-J signatures, a discovery cohort of some 99 patients was used, comprising 43 with Graves' ophthalmopathy and some 57 with stable Graves' hyperthyroidism. Prospective prediction of ophthalmopathy was tested in an independent validation cohort of some 20 hyperthyroidism patients and 15 to 17 patients who later progressed to ophthalmopathy. The approximately 98 discovery patients were randomly divided into training and test sets at a 7:3 ratio. The study also compared thyroid tissue and blood T-cell repertoires from five or six Graves' hyperthyroidism patients. Following sampling, methimazole starting at 30 mg daily was given to hyperthyroidism patients, and high-dose intravenous methylprednisolone was given to ophthalmopathy patients. Libraries were constructed in a second round of multiplex PCR, after which size selection and purification were performed. The libraries were sequenced on an Illumina HiSeq2000 using paired-end 100 bp reads. SOAPnuke was used to process the raw data, removing reads that contained adapters or uncalled bases, had a mean Phred below 15, or lacked an exact match to the constant primer or identifier. COPE v1.2.5 was used to merge high-quality paired reads, and clonotypes were defined as unique nucleotide sequences. MiTCR v1.1 was used to align clonotypes to the IMGT TRBV, TRBD and TRBJ reference segments. The analysis was restricted to V-J combinations with a frequency above 0.0001, which together covered approximately 99% of the repertoires. A TCS score was defined as the ratio of F50 (clonal expansion) to E x V (chaos), with BLOSUM62-based TCRdist applied between CDR3 peptides within each V-J. Welch's t-statistics and random forest reduced fewer than 550 V-J features to roughly 13, which were used in a naive Bayes classifier (R e1071). No statistical method was used to set the sample size in advance, and investigators knew the group allocation. According to the paper, TCR Vbeta CDR3 sequencing was carried out on some 130 peripheral blood samples, which came from fewer than 50 ophthalmopathy, around 74 hyperthyroidism and around 17 progressor patients.

In this chain, TRBV10-3 is recombined with TRBJ2-2; 10 central nucleotides agree with TRBD1. The sample here was peripheral blood mononuclear cells (PBMCs), taken at new diagnosis, from a patient treated with antithyroid drugs. This TCR derives from a woman in her forties with Graves disease. Donor details come from another sample of the same person, matched by shared clones. The sequenced DNA is TGTGCCATCGGGGGGACAGGGGACGCCGGGGAGCTGTTTTTT. Its coded protein is CAIGGTGDAGELFF.